The 11 T cell receptor beta chains listed next were all sequenced from one sample in a study of blood T cell repertoires in COVID-19. Some clones are missing from TCRdb's copy, which holds only in-frame ones; the method was immunoSEQ multiplex PCR. This sample has about 120,000 clones; 82% occur once, and the top ten carry around 10%. The sample taken for sequencing was peripheral blood. The receptors originated from a human donor in a cohort sampled during active COVID-19.

This clone was seen a single time. The CDR3 bases are TGTGCCAGCAGTGATCAGGGCAGGTCTAGCACAGATACGCAGTATTTT. Translated: CASSDQGRSSTDTQYF. The chain combines TRBV2 with TRBJ2-3, with D perhaps matching TRBD1 (5 bases). The length of the CDR3 is 16 residues. Trimming stripped 3 bases from V and 0 bases from J, with 13 bases between. Germline CDR1 reads SNHLY; CDR2 reads FYNNEI.

This clone appeared once. The chain combines TRBV29-1 with TRBJ2-7, with 10 bases lining up with TRBD2. Trimming at V came to 4 bases and at J to 5 bases, leaving 8 bases not matched to a gene. From germline, CDR1 is SQVTM and CDR2 ANQGSEA. This CDR3 region has 14 residues. CDR3 amino acids: CSVVRSSGGNEQYF. As DNA, the CDR3 is TGCAGCGTTGTTAGATCTAGCGGGGGTAACGAGCAGTACTTC.

The chain couples TRBV5-1 to TRBJ2-2; 10 nucleotides align to TRBD1. The CDR3 loop spans 15 amino acids. Germline V gene lookup returns CDR1 SGHRS and CDR2 YFSETQ. V gave up 0 bases and J gave up 5 bases; unmatched junction bases: 1. CDR3 nucleotide sequence: TGCGCCAGCAGCTTGGGGGACAGGGGTACCGGGGAGCTGTTTTTT. Its protein is CASSLGDRGTGELFF. The full variable domain, with the rest looked up from reference TRBV5-1 and TRBJ2-2, is KAGVTQTPRYLIKTRGQQVTLSCSPISGHRSVSWYQQTPGQGLQFLFEYFSETQRNKGNFPGRFSGRQFSNSRSEMNVSTLELGDSALYLCASSLGDRGTGELFFGEGSRLTVL.

The chain couples TRBV7-9 to TRBJ2-4; D possibly corresponds to TRBD1 (6 bases). Germline V CDR1 and CDR2: SEHNR, FQNEAQ (reference sequence). V was cut by 5 bases and J by 4 bases, with 9 bases left in between. The CDR3 has 13 amino acids. CDR3 region: CASSGGRKNIQYF. The DNA for the CDR3 is TGTGCCAGCAGCGGGGGCAGAAAAAACATTCAGTACTTC.

This clone was recorded a few times. The V gene is TRBV6-1, the J gene TRBJ1-5, with 9 bases aligning to TRBD1. Per the germline V gene, CDR1 is MNHNS and CDR2 is SASEGT. V shed 2 bases and J 2 bases; nucleotides not matched to a gene: 1. The CDR3 sequence is 15 residues long. CDR3 protein: CASSERTGGNQPQHF. Here the CDR3 DNA reads TGTGCCAGCAGTGAAAGGACAGGGGGCAATCAGCCCCAGCATTTT.

The genes are TRBV6-6 and TRBJ2-3; the match to TRBD1 covers 8 bases. The CDR3 length is 16 residues. Trimming cost V 4 bases and J 2 bases; bases outside gene matches: 8. Looked up from germline, CDR1 is MNHNY and CDR2 is SVGAGI (reference sequence). CDR3 protein: CASSSETGVATDTQYF. CDR3 sequence (DNA): TGTGCCAGCAGTTCCGAGACAGGGGTGGCCACAGATACGCAGTATTTT.

This clone was seen just once. The rearrangement joins TRBV6-5 to TRBJ2-5; 9 positions agree with TRBD1. The CDR3 covers 13 residues. V was pared by 6 bases and J by 4 bases, with 3 bases of the junction left unmatched. Germline lookup yields CDR1 MNHEY and CDR2 SVGAGI. The chain's CDR3 is CASRDRGGETQYF. DNA for the CDR3: TGTGCCAGCAGAGACAGGGGGGGAGAGACCCAGTACTTC.

This chain uses TRBV29-1 with TRBJ1-1; possible D gene TRBD1, 5 bases. Looked up from germline, CDR1 is SQVTM and CDR2 is ANQGSEA. Trimming removed 6 bases at V and 0 bases at J, with 11 bases between. The CDR3 covers 13 residues. CDR3 region: CSVRTLMNTEAFF. CDR3 in DNA: TGCAGCGTCCGGACACTCATGAACACTGAAGCTTTCTTT.

CDR3 protein: CASGRGASRDVDTQYF. CDR3 in DNA: TGTGCTAGTGGGCGAGGAGCTTCTAGAGATGTCGATACGCAGTATTTT. The J gene is TRBJ2-3, the V gene TRBV12-5; D remains ambiguous. Germline values: CDR1 LGHNT, CDR2 FRNRAP. The CDR3 length is 16 residues. V was trimmed by 6 bases and J by 6 bases, leaving 22 bases between them.

This clone was detected once. The V gene is TRBV19, the J gene TRBJ2-1; D unresolved. The CDR3 is 16 amino acids. The germline V gene has CDR1 LNHDA and CDR2 SQIVND (reference sequence). The V gene lost 1 base and the J gene lost 4 bases, with 14 bases spanning the gap. CDR3 amino acids: CASSIAVALGYNEQFF. The CDR3 region has the DNA TGTGCCAGTAGTATAGCCGTAGCCCTCGGTTACAATGAGCAGTTCTTC.

The CDR3 DNA follows: TGTGCCAGCAGCCGGGGGACTCTAAAAGACAATGAGCAGTTCTTC. Protein: CASSRGTLKDNEQFF. The chain links TRBV3-1 (or the pseudogene TRBV3-2) to TRBJ2-1; weak D call: TRBD2 (6 bases). Trimming left V 4 bases short and J 5 bases short, with 15 bases between. Germline-derived CDR1 and CDR2 are LGHDT and YNNKEL (reference sequence). This CDR3 has 15 residues.